The present TCR beta chain was sequenced within a study of Ad26.COV2.S vaccination and SARS-CoV-2 variants (dated by TCRdb to 2020 to 2023). For context, the study as a whole: Vaccine-arm donors came from COV1001, a multicentre, randomized, double-blind, placebo-controlled phase I-IIa trial of Ad26.COV2.S in healthy adults. Trial participants were randomized into five groups of five, in which low-dose or high-dose Ad26.COV2.S was given once or twice, or placebo was given on both occasions. Sequencing of the TCRbeta repertoire served to evaluate the specificity and breadth of SARS-CoV-2-reactive T cell receptors following Ad26.COV2.S vaccination. Dosing of Ad26.COV2.S was intramuscular, at either 5x10^10 or 1x10^11 viral particles, delivered as one shot or as two shots spaced 56 days apart. Blinding of investigators to trial group allocation was maintained during experiments and outcome assessment. A total of 32 samples were included in the TCR-sequenced set, comprising roughly 19 Ad26.COV2.S vaccine recipients, 5 placebo recipients and 8 SARS-CoV-2 convalescent individuals. The full study reports these points: Vaccine and placebo recipients had comparable non-spike TCR breadth, which fits with the vaccine containing only spike. According to the authors, total T cell responses may have been underestimated by the TCR breadth and depth analyses. Compared with placebo recipients, Ad26.COV2.S recipients showed higher spike-specific TCR breadth (P = 0.0014). After vaccination, spike-specific CD8+ and CD4+ T cell responses were reported to show substantial breadth. Comparing responses between vaccine doses or regimens was not something the study was powered to do.

V is cut back by 8 bases and J by 1 base, with 9 bases in the junction unmatched. In the germline V gene, CDR1 corresponds to KGHSH and CDR2 to LQKENI. Counted from cysteine to phenylalanine, this CDR3 has 16 amino acids. Only the CDR3 region is kept as DNA, spanning 48 bases read in frame from base 1. Note on this clone: The antigen it recognizes is unknown. Base qualities are not provided; no much larger clone lies one nucleotide away.

According to the study, the label for this sample's treatment or condition signals: 15 to 20 received Ad26.COV2.S at low or high dose, single or two shots; about 5 received placebo; per-sample allocation not given. Repertoires of vaccine and placebo recipients were sequenced from samples taken on day 63 after the first injection. In Cohort 1b, more than 20 adults aged 18-55 years were enrolled at a single site in Boston, USA, between 29 July and 7 August 2020. As a vaccine, Ad26.COV2.S was a replication-incompetent adenovirus type 26 vector that expressed a prefusion-stabilized SARS-CoV-2 spike protein derived from the original Wuhan strain. The immunoSEQ Assay was used to sequence TCRbeta CDR3 regions. After extraction, genomic DNA underwent amplification by bias-controlled multiplex PCR, followed by high-throughput sequencing. Concerning the study's data processing: To quantify the absolute abundance of each unique TCRbeta CDR3 region, sequences were collapsed and filtered. T cell fraction was estimated by normalizing TCRbeta template counts to usable DNA, with usable DNA measured through amplification of reference genes found in all nucleated cells. Repertoire TCRs were annotated as SARS-CoV-2-specific by exact matching of V gene, CDR3 amino acid sequence and J gene to a known reactive TCR set. The reference SARS-CoV-2 TCR set was derived from MIRA and filtered for enrichment in COVID-19-positive ImmuneCODE repertoires, a step that removed public or cross-reactive TCRs. Using the MIRA antigens, annotated TCRs were further analysed by specific ORF or by position within an ORF. Depth was the summed frequency of annotated unique rearrangements, while breadth was defined as annotated unique rearrangements over total unique productive rearrangements. Group comparisons of TCR breadth used two-sided Wilcoxon rank-sum tests. TCRdb retrieved this table from immuneACCESS and kept in-frame rearrangements only. Not all clones are present; in checked studies, unresolved V genes account for under half, and no reason is known for the remainder. The V and J calls and clone size are taken from that table; D and trimming were inferred from the DNA. The sample includes about 680,000 clones, with 80% to 90% observed a single time. Clones ranked in the top ten supply approximately 1.5% of the sample.

Sample: peripheral blood, taken in a trial of Ad26.COV2.S vaccine versus placebo. The chain was built from TRBV18 and TRBJ2-2, and 8 junctional nucleotides match TRBD1. The sequence came from a person aged 18 to 59 who received the Ad26.COV2.S COVID-19 vaccine or a placebo. The DNA sequence follows: TGTGCCAGCCTGACAGGGGCCACCTTGAACACCGGGGAGCTGTTTTTT. The resulting protein is CASLTGATLNTGELFF.